This T cell receptor (beta chain) was documented in a study of naive and memory T cell subsets. CMV status came from CD4+ T cell IFNgamma after overnight CMV lysate stimulation of fresh PBMCs. Sequential positive selection took CD4 T cells first, then CD8 T cells. This CDR3 spans 14 amino acids. Germline V CDR1 and CDR2: MNHNY, SVGAGI (reference sequence). Trimming removed 1 base at V and 6 bases at J, with 12 bases between. An equimolar mix of two oligonucleotides served as the beta constant-region primer for TRBC1 and TRBC2. Four rounds of PCR amplified the ligated cDNA using nested alpha and beta constant-region primers plus SP2. MiXCR, applied by TCRdb to the UMI-ligation and nested PCR reads, yields one record per CDR3 protein. Among about 85,000 distinct CDR3 sequences, 13% were seen once, and the ten largest hold approximately 0.94%. This clonotype appeared many times. What it binds is unknown.

Findings of the study overall: Diversity fell and Gini index rose from naive through CM, EM, EMRA.

The chain has TRBV6-6 and TRBJ1-2, with D unclear. This TCR derives from a human donor in good health. The source material was central memory CD4+ T cells from blood. CDR3 in amino acids: CASSYYPPPDGYTF. The CDR3 DNA reads TGTGCCAGCAGTTACTATCCCCCGCCGGATGGCTACACCTTC.